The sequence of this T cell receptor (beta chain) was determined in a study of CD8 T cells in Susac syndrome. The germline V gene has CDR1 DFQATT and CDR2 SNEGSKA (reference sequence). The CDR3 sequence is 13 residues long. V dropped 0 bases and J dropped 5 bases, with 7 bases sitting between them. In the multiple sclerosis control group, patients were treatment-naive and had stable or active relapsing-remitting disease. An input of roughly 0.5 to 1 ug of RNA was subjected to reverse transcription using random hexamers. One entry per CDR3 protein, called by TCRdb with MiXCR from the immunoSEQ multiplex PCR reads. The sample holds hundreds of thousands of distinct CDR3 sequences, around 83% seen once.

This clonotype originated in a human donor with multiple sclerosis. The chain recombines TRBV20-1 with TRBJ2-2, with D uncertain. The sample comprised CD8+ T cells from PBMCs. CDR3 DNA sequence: TGCAGTGCTAGAGAGAAGGGTACCGGGGAGCTGTTTTTT. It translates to CSAREKGTGELFF.